A selection of T cell receptor beta chains follows, all from one sample in a study of cytotoxic CD8 clonotypes in ibrutinib-treated CLL. Libraries were prepared by immunoSEQ multiplex PCR; TCRdb keeps only in-frame clonotypes and omits some of them. The sample lists over 70,000 clones, about 76% occurring once. Sample: PBMCs, taken after 12 months of ibrutinib treatment. These receptors were collected from a human donor with chronic lymphocytic leukemia. Both conserved end residues are part of each CDR3. D genes are given only for firm matches. The size field is filled for only some rows; it gives once, few, many or a size class.

abundance	d_gene	v_gene	j_gene	CDR3aa	CDR3nt
-	-	TRBV29-1	TRBJ1-1	CSAAGRRNTEAFF	TGCAGCGCCGCGGGACGGCGGAACACTGAAGCTTTCTTT
-	-	TRBV19	TRBJ1-5	CASSPTRDPQDQPQHF	TGTGCCAGTAGTCCCACCCGGGATCCTCAAGATCAGCCCCAGCATTTT
-	TRBD2	TRBV6-6	TRBJ2-2	CASNQAGGGTGELFF	TGTGCCAGCAACCAAGCGGGAGGGGGGACCGGGGAGCTGTTTTTT
-	-	TRBV27	TRBJ2-1	CASSLSGGGLPYNEQFF	TGTGCCAGCAGTTTATCGGGAGGGGGCCTTCCCTACAATGAGCAGTTCTTC
-	-	TRBV11-3	TRBJ1-6	CASSLLSVTNSPLHF	TGTGCCAGCAGCTTATTATCGGTGACTAATTCACCCCTCCACTTT
-	-	TRBV5-1	TRBJ2-2	CASSFVGNTGELFF	TGCGCCAGCAGCTTTGTGGGGAACACCGGGGAGCTGTTTTTT
-	-	TRBV5-1	TRBJ2-2	CASSTDGTGELFF	TGCGCCAGCAGCACCGACGGGACCGGGGAGCTGTTTTTT
-	TRBD2	TRBV7-2	TRBJ2-3	CASSLGTSGGDTQYF	TGTGCCAGCAGCTTGGGGACTAGCGGGGGGGATACGCAGTATTTT
few	-	TRBV7-6	TRBJ2-1	CASSNGADYNEQFF	TGTGCCAGCAGCAACGGGGCGGACTACAATGAGCAGTTCTTC
-	TRBD1	TRBV7-2	TRBJ2-3	CASSWGAGTGTDTQYF	TGTGCCAGCAGCTGGGGAGCCGGGACAGGCACAGATACGCAGTATTTT
-	-	TRBV7-6	TRBJ2-1	CASSSGARGNEQFF	TGTGCCAGCAGCTCCGGAGCCCGCGGCAATGAGCAGTTCTTC
-	-	TRBV10-3	TRBJ2-7	CAIRGRASSYEQYF	TGTGCCATCAGGGGCAGGGCGTCCTCCTACGAGCAGTACTTC
-	TRBD2	TRBV5-1	TRBJ2-2	CASTISGANTGELFF	TGCGCCAGCACAATTAGCGGGGCGAACACCGGGGAGCTGTTTTTT